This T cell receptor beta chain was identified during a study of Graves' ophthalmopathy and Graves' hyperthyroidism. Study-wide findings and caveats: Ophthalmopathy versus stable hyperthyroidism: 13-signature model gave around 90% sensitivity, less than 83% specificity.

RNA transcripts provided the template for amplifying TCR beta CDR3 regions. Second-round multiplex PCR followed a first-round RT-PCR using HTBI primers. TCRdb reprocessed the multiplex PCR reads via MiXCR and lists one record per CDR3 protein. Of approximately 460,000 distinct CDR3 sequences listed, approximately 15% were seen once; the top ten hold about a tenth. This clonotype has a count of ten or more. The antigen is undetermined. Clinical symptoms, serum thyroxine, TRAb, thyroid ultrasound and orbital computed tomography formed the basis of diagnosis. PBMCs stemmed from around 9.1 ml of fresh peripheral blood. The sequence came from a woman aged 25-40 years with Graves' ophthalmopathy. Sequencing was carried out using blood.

The CDR3 reads CASSYVASGGYEQYF. The CDR3 bases are TGTGCCAGCAGTTATGTGGCTAGCGGGGGCTACGAGCAGTACTTC. The chain carries TRBV6-5 and TRBJ2-7; 10 bases agree with TRBD2. The CDR3 runs to 15 residues. Germline-derived CDR1 and CDR2 are MNHEY and SVGAGI. J lost 3 bases, V lost 3 bases, and 5 bases had no gene match.